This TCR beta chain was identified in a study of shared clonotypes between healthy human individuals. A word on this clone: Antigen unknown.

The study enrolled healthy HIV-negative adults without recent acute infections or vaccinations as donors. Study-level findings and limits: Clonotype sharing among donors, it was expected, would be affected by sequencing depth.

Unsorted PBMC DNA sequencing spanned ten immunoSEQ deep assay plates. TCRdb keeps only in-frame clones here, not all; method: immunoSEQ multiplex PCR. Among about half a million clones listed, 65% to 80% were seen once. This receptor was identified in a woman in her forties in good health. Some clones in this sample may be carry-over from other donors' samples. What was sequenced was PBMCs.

The CDR3 nucleotides are TGTGCCAGCAGCACCGGACGGGTAGGGACCCAGTACTTC. This codes for CASSTGRVGTQYF. The gene calls are TRBV11-3 and TRBJ2-5; D is unresolved. CDR1 and CDR2 from the germline V gene are SGHNT and YENEEA. The CDR3 runs to 13 residues. Trimming cost V 5 bases and J 7 bases, with 14 bases left between them.